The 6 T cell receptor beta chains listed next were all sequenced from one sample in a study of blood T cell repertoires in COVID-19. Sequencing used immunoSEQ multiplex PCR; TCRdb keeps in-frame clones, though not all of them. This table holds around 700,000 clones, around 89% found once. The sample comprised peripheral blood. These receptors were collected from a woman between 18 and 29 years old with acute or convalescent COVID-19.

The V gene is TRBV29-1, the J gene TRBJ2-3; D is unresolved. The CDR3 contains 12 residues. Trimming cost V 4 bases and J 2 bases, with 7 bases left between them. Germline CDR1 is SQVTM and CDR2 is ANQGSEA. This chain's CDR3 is CSVGHYTDTQYF. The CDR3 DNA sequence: TGCAGCGTTGGACATTACACAGATACGCAGTATTTT.

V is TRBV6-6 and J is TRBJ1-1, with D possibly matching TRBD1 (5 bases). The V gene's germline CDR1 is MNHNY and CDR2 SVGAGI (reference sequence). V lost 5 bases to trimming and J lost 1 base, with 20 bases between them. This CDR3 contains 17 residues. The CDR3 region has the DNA TGTGCCAGCAGTCAATTTAAAACACAGGTTAGGAACACTGAAGCTTTCTTT. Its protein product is CASSQFKTQVRNTEAFF.

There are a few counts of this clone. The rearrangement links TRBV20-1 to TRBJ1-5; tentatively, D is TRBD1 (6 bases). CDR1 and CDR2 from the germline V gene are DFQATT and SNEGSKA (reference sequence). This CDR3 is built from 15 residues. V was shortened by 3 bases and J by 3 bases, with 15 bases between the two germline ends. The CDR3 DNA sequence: TGCAGTGCTAGTACCTCAGGGGATGTCAATCAGCCCCAGCATTTT. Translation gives CSASTSGDVNQPQHF.

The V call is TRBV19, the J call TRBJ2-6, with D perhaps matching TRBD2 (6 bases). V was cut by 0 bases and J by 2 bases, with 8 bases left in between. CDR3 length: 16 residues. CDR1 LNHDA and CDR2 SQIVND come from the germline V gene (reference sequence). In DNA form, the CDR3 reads TGTGCCAGTAGTATAGAGGGGAGGCCTGGGGCCAACGTCCTGACTTTC. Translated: CASSIEGRPGANVLTF.

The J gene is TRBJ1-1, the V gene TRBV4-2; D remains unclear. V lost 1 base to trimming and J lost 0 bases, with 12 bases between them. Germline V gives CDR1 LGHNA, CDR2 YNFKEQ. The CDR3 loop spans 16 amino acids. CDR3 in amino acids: CASSQGRGMLNTEAFF. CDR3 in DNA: TGTGCCAGCAGCCAAGGGAGAGGGATGCTGAACACTGAAGCTTTCTTT.

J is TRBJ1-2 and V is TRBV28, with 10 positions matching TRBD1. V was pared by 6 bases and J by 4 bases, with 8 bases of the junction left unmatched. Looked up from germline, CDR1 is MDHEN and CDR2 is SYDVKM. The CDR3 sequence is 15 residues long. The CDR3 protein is CASRIPGQGIYGYTF. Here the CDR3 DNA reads TGTGCCAGCAGGATTCCGGGACAGGGGATCTATGGCTACACCTTC.